Following are 26 T cell receptor beta chains from one sample sequenced in a study of T cells after yellow fever vaccination. TCRdb processed the 5' RACE reads anew with MiXCR; each CDR3 protein has one entry. This table has some 350,000 distinct CDR3 sequences, roughly 4.3% appearing once. This specimen consisted of PBMCs, obtained 5 days after the yellow fever booster vaccination. The receptor source for this set is a man aged 18 to 30 who received the YFV17D yellow fever vaccine.

This clonotype was seen only a few times. V usage is TRBV5-6 and J usage is TRBJ2-5; TRBD2 matches 12 bases. Germline loops: CDR1 SGHDT, CDR2 YYEEEE. Losses at the gene ends were 0 bases for V and 2 bases for J; bases not matched to a gene: 5. The CDR3 is made up of 17 amino acids. Written as DNA, the CDR3 is TGTGCCAGCAGCTTGGCTCTAGCGGGGGGGCGACAAGAGACCCAGTACTTC. This sequence encodes CASSLALAGGRQETQYF.

This clonotype has ten or more counts. V is TRBV27 and J is TRBJ2-5, with 7 positions matching TRBD1. The germline V gene has CDR1 MNHEY and CDR2 SMNVEV (reference sequence). The CDR3 is 14 amino acids. Unmatched junction bases numbered 6, after V lost 6 bases and J lost 2 bases. CDR3 nucleotides: TGTGCCAGCAGCCCCGTGGGACAGCAAGAGACCCAGTACTTC. Its protein is CASSPVGQQETQYF.

This clonotype was recorded many times. The chain uses TRBV5-6 and TRBJ1-4; D possibly corresponds to TRBD1 (5 bases). Germline V gene lookup returns CDR1 SGHDT and CDR2 YYEEEE. The CDR3 runs to 15 residues. Trimming took 2 bases from V and 5 from J, leaving 13 bases between them. CDR3 sequence: CASSFIQGMNEKLFF. The CDR3 nucleotides are TGTGCCAGCAGCTTCATTCAGGGTATGAATGAAAAACTGTTTTTT.

The sample holds a few counts of this clonotype. The V and J genes are TRBV20-1 and TRBJ2-7, with D tentatively TRBD1 or TRBD2 (5 bases each). The V end lost 6 bases, the J end lost 4 bases, and 16 bases lay between the germline ends. CDR1 DFQATT and CDR2 SNEGSKA come from the germline V gene (reference sequence). CDR3 length: 13 residues. This chain's CDR3 is CSAPGQDPYEQYF. The CDR3 DNA is TGCAGTGCCCCGGGGCAGGATCCATACGAGCAGTACTTC.

There are a few counts of this clonotype. V usage is TRBV7-6 and J usage is TRBJ1-4; no reliable D call. This CDR3 has 16 residues. V was clipped by 5 bases and J by 0 bases, with 13 bases between them. The germline CDR1 and CDR2 sequences are SGHVS and FNYEAQ. The DNA of the CDR3 is TGTGCCAGCAGCCTCCAGCCCAGTCCAACTAATGAAAAACTGTTTTTT. This gives the protein CASSLQPSPTNEKLFF.

This clonotype was seen many times. The chain uses TRBV27 and TRBJ1-1; D gene ambiguous. V lost 4 bases, J lost 4 bases, and 10 bases lay in between. There are 13 residues in the CDR3. Germline values: CDR1 MNHEY, CDR2 SMNVEV (reference sequence). The CDR3 nucleotides are TGTGCCAGCAGTTCTATTGATAGCACTGAAGCTTTCTTT. Protein: CASSSIDSTEAFF.

This clonotype was seen a few times. The chain carries TRBV6-2 or TRBV6-3 and TRBJ1-1; maybe TRBD1 (5 bases). Germline V gives CDR1 MNHEY, CDR2 SVGEGT. Trimming cost V 0 bases and J 6 bases, with 8 bases left between them. The CDR3 totals 13 residues. The CDR3 spells CASSYSGVSEAFF. DNA of the CDR3: TGTGCCAGCAGTTACTCGGGGGTTTCTGAAGCTTTCTTT.

The V and J genes are TRBV5-1 and TRBJ2-7; 11 bases line up with TRBD1. This CDR3 is built from 15 residues. Germline V gene data show CDR1 as SGHRS and CDR2 as YFSETQ. V was pared by 4 bases and J by 3 bases, with 6 bases of the junction left unmatched. The CDR3: CASSDGTGGFYEQYF. The CDR3 nucleotides read TGCGCCAGCAGCGACGGGACAGGGGGATTCTACGAGCAGTACTTC.

The chain employs TRBV5-1 and TRBJ2-3; D gene unclear. The CDR3 is 16 amino acids. From germline, CDR1 is SGHRS and CDR2 YFSETQ. Trimming took 0 bases from V and 6 from J, leaving 17 bases between them. The DNA for the CDR3 is TGCGCCAGCAGCTTGGGACAAACGCCCTCGGGCGATACGCAGTATTTT. It yields the protein CASSLGQTPSGDTQYF.

The V and J genes are TRBV28 and TRBJ2-1; 8 bases match TRBD2. The CDR3 contains 15 residues. Trimming cost V 4 bases and J 8 bases; bases outside gene matches: 10. Germline-derived CDR1 and CDR2 are MDHEN and SYDVKM. The CDR3 is CASSSAGTSHHEQFF. The CDR3 DNA reads TGTGCCAGCAGTTCCGCAGGGACTAGTCACCATGAGCAGTTCTTC.

This clonotype was detected only a few times. This chain joins TRBV2 and TRBJ1-2; D unclear. V lost 7 bases, J lost 3 bases, and 6 bases lay in between. This CDR3 contains 11 residues. CDR1 is SNHLY and CDR2 is FYNNEI in the germline V gene. As DNA, the CDR3 is TGTGCCAGCAAATCCGACTATGGCTACACCTTC. This codes for CASKSDYGYTF.

This clonotype was counted between two and nine times. This rearrangement joins TRBV6-6 to TRBJ2-7; D might be TRBD1 or TRBD2, each matching 6 bases. V lost 6 bases and J lost 6, with 18 bases in between. Germline V gene sequence: CDR1 MNHNY, CDR2 SVGAGI (reference sequence). The CDR3 has 14 residues. The CDR3 spells CASSRAPGAGEQYV. CDR3 DNA: TGTGCCAGCAGCCGGGCCCCGGGGGCTGGCGAGCAGTACGTC.

In its sample, this clonotype was seen many times. The chain recombines TRBV6-2 or TRBV6-3 with TRBJ2-7, with D unclear. V lost 5 bases, J lost 2 bases, and 7 bases lay in between. Germline values: CDR1 MNHEY, CDR2 SVGEGT. The CDR3 is 12 amino acids. The CDR3, as DNA: TGTGCCAGCAGTCCGCGTCCCTACGAGCAGTACGTC. Protein: CASSPRPYEQYV.

This chain links TRBV11-2 with TRBJ2-6, with 8 bases that match TRBD1. The J segment lost 0 bases and the V segment lost 6 bases, leaving 10 bases of the junction unmatched. The germline V gene encodes CDR1 SGHAT and CDR2 FQNNGV. The CDR3 totals 18 residues. The CDR3 loop is CASSHVTGEFSGANVLTF. The CDR3, as DNA: TGTGCCAGCAGTCACGTGACAGGGGAATTCTCTGGGGCCAACGTCCTGACTTTC.

This clonotype has only a few counts. This chain connects TRBV7-6 to TRBJ2-1; D is tentatively TRBD1 or TRBD2 (6 bases each). Looked up from germline, CDR1 is SGHVS and CDR2 is FNYEAQ. Trimming removed 5 bases at V and 15 bases at J, with 17 bases between. This CDR3 is built from 12 residues. In DNA form, the CDR3 reads TGTGCCAGCAGCGACAGGAGCGGGTGCTGGTTCTTC. Protein: CASSDRSGCWFF.

The rearrangement uses TRBV7-9 and TRBJ2-1; 7 bases are shared with TRBD1. CDR3 length: 18 residues. After removal of 1 base from V and 7 bases from J, the junction contained 16 bases not matched to a gene. The germline CDR1 and CDR2 sequences are SEHNR and FQNEAQ (reference sequence). The CDR3 sequence: CASSLVGRFPGQWNEQFF. The CDR3 nucleotides read TGTGCCAGCAGCTTAGTTGGAAGGTTCCCGGGACAGTGGAATGAGCAGTTCTTC. The whole variable domain, remainder taken from reference TRBV7-9 and TRBJ2-1, is DTGVSQNPRHKITKRGQNVTFRCDPISEHNRLYWYRQTLGQGPEFLTYFQNEAQLEKSRLLSDRFSAERPKGSFSTLEIQRTEQGDSAMYLCASSLVGRFPGQWNEQFFGPGTRLTVL.

The J gene is TRBJ2-1, the V gene TRBV7-9; D gene uncertain. This CDR3 has 17 residues. Germline loops: CDR1 SEHNR, CDR2 FQNEAQ (reference sequence). The V gene lost 1 base and the J gene lost 0 bases, with 13 bases spanning the gap. The CDR3 region has the DNA TGTGCCAGCAGCTTAGTTAGTCTGGGTAGCTCCTACAATGAGCAGTTCTTC. Amino acid sequence: CASSLVSLGSSYNEQFF. The full variable domain, in which reference TRBV7-9 and TRBJ2-1 provide the parts outside the CDR3, is DTGVSQNPRHKITKRGQNVTFRCDPISEHNRLYWYRQTLGQGPEFLTYFQNEAQLEKSRLLSDRFSAERPKGSFSTLEIQRTEQGDSAMYLCASSLVSLGSSYNEQFFGPGTRLTVL.

This clonotype was counted between two and nine times. The V gene is TRBV28, the J gene TRBJ2-5; D ambiguous. Germline CDR1 reads MDHEN; CDR2 reads SYDVKM. The length of the CDR3 is 14 residues. Between the trimmed V and J ends, which lost 3 bases and 1 base, there was a span of 9 bases. The CDR3 loop reads CASSFFRTQETQYF. For the CDR3, the DNA is TGTGCCAGCAGTTTCTTCAGGACCCAAGAGACCCAGTACTTC.

This clonotype has a count of ten or more. V and J are TRBV4-1 and TRBJ1-2; D unclear. Between the trimmed V and J ends, which lost 1 base and 5 bases, there was a span of 17 bases. This CDR3 is built from 16 residues. Germline V CDR1 and CDR2: MGHRA, YSYEKL. CDR3 loop: CASSQGGLGSVYGYTF. The CDR3 bases are TGCGCCAGCAGCCAAGGGGGTCTCGGCTCGGTGTATGGCTACACCTTC.

This clonotype turned up a few times. The chain links TRBV7-2 to TRBJ2-7, with 9 bases that match TRBD1. The V gene's germline CDR1 is SGHTA and CDR2 FQGNSA. V was clipped by 3 bases and J by 6 bases; unmatched bases: 3. This CDR3 has 13 amino acids. The chain's CDR3 is CASSLDRGTEQYV. In DNA, the CDR3 is TGTGCCAGCAGCTTGGACAGGGGAACCGAGCAGTACGTC.

This chain connects TRBV28 to TRBJ1-2, with 7 bases aligning to TRBD1. Germline loops: CDR1 MDHEN, CDR2 SYDVKM. The V and J ends lost 7 bases and 0 bases, in that order; junction bases with no gene match: 5. CDR3 length: 14 residues. The CDR3 DNA reads TGTGCCAGCATCCAAGACAGGGCTAACTATGGCTACACCTTC. The encoded protein is CASIQDRANYGYTF.

There are many counts of this clonotype. This rearrangement joins TRBV5-1 to TRBJ1-2; maybe TRBD1 (6 bases). The CDR3 length is 13 residues. Germline V gene lookup returns CDR1 SGHRS and CDR2 YFSETQ. V shed 5 bases and J shed 4 bases, with 12 bases lying between them. The CDR3 DNA reads TGCGCCAGCAGTCCGGGACACCTCTATGGCTACACCTTC. This gives the protein CASSPGHLYGYTF.

Many counts were recorded for this clonotype. The chain employs TRBV18 and TRBJ2-3; 13 bases are a match to TRBD2. Germline lookup yields CDR1 KGHSH and CDR2 LQKENI. Trimming removed 1 base from V and 6 bases from J; junction bases left unmatched: 4. This CDR3 is 16 amino acids long. Written as DNA, the CDR3 is TGTGCCAGCTCACCACGGACTAGCGGGAGTGGTGATACGCAGTATTTT. It translates to CASSPRTSGSGDTQYF. Variable domain in full (rest from reference TRBV18 and TRBJ2-3): NAGVMQNPRHLVRRRGQEARLRCSPMKGHSHVYWYRQLPEEGLKFMVYLQKENIIDESGMPKERFSAEFPKEGPSILRIQQVVRGDSAAYFCASSPRTSGSGDTQYFGPGTRLTVL.

In this sample, this clonotype turned up a few times. The rearrangement uses TRBV7-9 and TRBJ2-3; no firm D call. Trimming left V 5 bases short and J 1 base short, with 7 bases between. The CDR3 totals 13 residues. Looked up from germline, CDR1 is SEHNR and CDR2 is FQNEAQ (reference sequence). The CDR3 coding sequence is TGTGCCAGCAGCACGTATGGCACAGATACGCAGTATTTT. Translating it yields CASSTYGTDTQYF.

This clonotype has a count of ten or more. The V and J genes are TRBV7-2 and TRBJ2-4; perhaps TRBD1 as D (5 bases). The CDR3 is 13 amino acids. Trimming took off 3 bases at V and 6 bases at J, with 9 bases between the two ends. In germline, CDR1 is SGHTA, CDR2 FQGNSA. CDR3 sequence reads: CASSLGPLNIQYF. CDR3 nucleotide sequence: TGTGCCAGCAGCTTGGGGCCACTAAACATTCAGTACTTC.

This chain links TRBV7-8 with TRBJ1-1; tentatively, D is TRBD1 (6 bases). Germline loops: CDR1 SGHVS, CDR2 FQNEAQ. The V end was cut by 4 bases, the J end by 1 base, with 16 bases between. The CDR3 runs to 16 residues. In nucleotides, the CDR3 is TGTGCCAGCAGCTCAAGGGTACAGGGCCCGAACACTGAAGCTTTCTTT. Amino acids: CASSSRVQGPNTEAFF.